This T cell receptor beta chain was recorded in a study of cytomegalovirus exposure and HLA in healthy donors. Germline V lookup: CDR1 WSHSY, CDR2 SAAADI. The CDR3 is 15 amino acids. With V trimmed by 3 bases and J by 0 bases, 1 base remained unmatched. The study ran its PCR with 60 Vbeta and 13 Jbeta primers. Using immunoSEQ multiplex PCR, the repertoire was profiled, and TCRdb retains in-frame clones only, with some absent. The sample includes 140,000 or so clones, approximately 83% of them seen just once. For this clone: The antigen is undetermined.

Overall study results and limits: The majority of TCR sequences were rare, yet some public TCRs appeared in many donors.

The receptor's source is a woman aged 40 to 49 in good health and CMV-seronegative. V and J are TRBV10-2 and TRBJ2-2; TRBD2 aligns across 7 bases. Sequencing was performed on PBMCs. The chain's CDR3 is CASSDLAANTGELFF. The CDR3 DNA reads TGCGCCAGCAGTGATCTAGCGGCGAACACCGGGGAGCTGTTTTTT.